This TCR beta chain was recorded in a study of blood T cells in healthy people across ages. For the second PCR, which ran for about 7 to 11 cycles, a sample-barcoded 5' primer and a J-beta primer mix were used. TCRdb used MiXCR to reprocess the 5' RACE reads, holding one entry per CDR3 protein. The sample lists 660,000 or so distinct CDR3 sequences, around 54% occurring once. V gave up 6 bases and J gave up 0 bases; unmatched junction bases: 7. In germline, CDR1 is ENHRY, CDR2 SYGVKD. The CDR3 is 15 residues long. The receptor was derived from a man in his sixties in good health. Sequencing was done on a sample of blood. The V call is TRBV10-3, the J call TRBJ2-7, with 8 bases matching TRBD2. CDR3 DNA: TGTGCCATCAGCCCCGGGGGGGACGCCTCCTACGAGCAGTACTTC. Its protein product is CAISPGGDASYEQYF.